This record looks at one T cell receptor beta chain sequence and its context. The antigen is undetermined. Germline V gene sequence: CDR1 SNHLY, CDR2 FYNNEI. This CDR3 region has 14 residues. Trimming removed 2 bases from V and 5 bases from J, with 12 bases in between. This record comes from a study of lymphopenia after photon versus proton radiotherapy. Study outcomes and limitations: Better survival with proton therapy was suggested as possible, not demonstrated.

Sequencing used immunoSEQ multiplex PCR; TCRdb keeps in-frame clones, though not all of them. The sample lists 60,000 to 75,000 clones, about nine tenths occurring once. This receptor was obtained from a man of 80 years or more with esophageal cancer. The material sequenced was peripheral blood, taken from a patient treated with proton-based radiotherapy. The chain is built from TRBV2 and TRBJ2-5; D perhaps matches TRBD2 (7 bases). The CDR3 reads CASSERGAVETQYF. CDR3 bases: TGTGCCAGCAGTGAACGGGGGGCGGTTGAGACCCAGTACTTC.